This TCR beta chain was sequenced during a study of T cell responses to AZD1222 COVID-19 vaccine. Clones were read by immunoSEQ multiplex PCR, and TCRdb kept only the in-frame ones, dropping some. The sample carries 60,000 to 85,000 clones, around 87% recorded once. V shed 1 base and J 5 bases; nucleotides not matched to a gene: 10. Germline CDR1 reads SGHRS; CDR2 reads YFSETQ. The CDR3 consists of 17 residues. V is TRBV5-1 and J is TRBJ2-1; TRBD2 matches 9 bases. This sequence originates from an adult who received the AZD1222 COVID-19 vaccine. Sample: peripheral blood, taken 28 days after the second AZD1222 dose. CDR3 sequence (DNA): TGCGCCAGCAGCTTGATGGCGGTCCTAGCGGGGCACAATGAGCAGTTCTTC. This translates into CASSLMAVLAGHNEQFF.